These 28 T cell receptor beta chains share one sample of origin, sequenced in a study of T cells in Graves' hyperthyroidism and ophthalmopathy. Amplified TCR beta CDR3 regions came from RNA transcripts. During a first-round RT-PCR of the TCR CDR3, the HTBI primer set was used. From the multiplex PCR reads, TCRdb called clonotypes with MiXCR, one entry per CDR3 protein. The sample shows 340,000 or so distinct CDR3 sequences, about 20% of them seen only once. Sequencing used blood. Source of these receptors: a woman between 45 and 60 years old with Graves' hyperthyroidism.

This clonotype was observed a handful of times. The chain employs TRBV15 and TRBJ2-1; TRBD1 agrees at 8 bases. Trimming removed 0 bases from V and 8 bases from J; junction bases left unmatched: 12. The length of the CDR3 is 17 residues. Germline lookup yields CDR1 LNHNV and CDR2 YYDKDF (reference sequence). CDR3 in DNA: TGTGCCACCAGCAGAGAAGGGCTTGGGGCAGGGGGCGATGAGCAGTTCTTC. It encodes CATSREGLGAGGDEQFF.

The rearrangement joins TRBV27 to TRBJ1-1; no clear D gene. Germline V CDR1 and CDR2: MNHEY, SMNVEV (reference sequence). This CDR3 contains 13 residues. V was cut by 6 bases and J by 2 bases, with 10 bases left in between. CDR3 loop: CASSFRANTEAFF. In nucleotides, the CDR3 is TGTGCCAGCAGCTTCCGGGCTAACACTGAAGCTTTCTTT.

The chain recombines TRBV7-2 with TRBJ2-3, with D unclear. CDR3 size: 13 residues. Per germline, CDR1 SGHTA and CDR2 FQGNSA. V lost 4 bases and J 0 bases, leaving 5 bases between the germline ends. CDR3 sequence: CASSSVSTDTQYF. DNA for the CDR3: TGTGCCAGCAGCTCTGTGAGCACAGATACGCAGTATTTT.

The chain combines TRBV5-1 with TRBJ2-1; D is perhaps TRBD1 or TRBD2 (5 bases each). CDR3 length equals 15 residues. CDR1 and CDR2 from the germline V gene are SGHRS and YFSETQ. V dropped 4 bases and J dropped 10 bases, with 21 bases sitting between them. The CDR3 loop reads CASSIGASGRDEQFF. CDR3 sequence (DNA): TGCGCCAGCAGCATTGGGGCCTCGGGCAGGGACGAGCAGTTCTTC.

Here the CDR3 reads CASSASGNEQYF. DNA of the CDR3: TGTGCCAGCAGCGCCTCGGGCAACGAGCAGTACTTC. This rearrangement joins TRBV9 to TRBJ2-7; D gene ambiguous. The CDR3 has 12 amino acids. Germline values: CDR1 SGDLS, CDR2 YYNGEE. Trimming cost V 3 bases and J 5 bases, with 9 bases left between them.

There are many counts of this clonotype. The chain carries TRBV28 and TRBJ2-7; TRBD2 is a possible D gene (6 bases). The ends were cut back, 6 bases at V and 2 bases at J, with 17 bases in the middle. CDR1 and CDR2 from the germline V gene are MDHEN and SYDVKM. This CDR3 spans 15 amino acids. CDR3 nucleotide sequence: TGTGCCAGCAGCCCAACCGTGGAGGGTGCCTACGAGCAGTACTTC. Protein product: CASSPTVEGAYEQYF.

The sample holds many counts of this clonotype. The chain is built from TRBV12-3 or TRBV12-4 and TRBJ1-1, with 8 bases aligning to TRBD1. Trimming removed 6 bases from V and 6 bases from J; junction bases left unmatched: 9. The CDR3 sequence is 14 residues long. The CDR3 nucleotides read TGTGCCAGCAGGCAGGGGGCATCGATCCCTGAAGCTTTCTTT. Protein sequence: CASRQGASIPEAFF.

This clonotype was picked up a small number of times. The V gene is TRBV30, the J gene TRBJ1-1; D might be TRBD1 (5 bases). This CDR3 has 14 residues. Trimming pared 2 bases from V and 1 base from J, leaving 11 bases between. Germline values: CDR1 GTSNPN, CDR2 SVGIG (reference sequence). The CDR3: CAWSRRGGNTEAFF. In DNA, the CDR3 is TGTGCCTGGAGTAGGAGGGGCGGGAACACTGAAGCTTTCTTT.

This clonotype was counted ten times or more. V usage is TRBV3-1 and J usage is TRBJ1-1, with 8 bases lining up with TRBD1. The CDR3 is made up of 15 amino acids. V lost 3 bases, J lost 1 base, and 4 bases stayed unmatched. From germline, CDR1 is LGHDT and CDR2 YNNKEL (reference sequence). CDR3 DNA sequence: TGTGCCAGCAGCCACTCGGACAGGGCGAACACTGAAGCTTTCTTT. Protein: CASSHSDRANTEAFF.

There are many counts of this clonotype. The CDR3 region is CAISAHDGGWGEKLFF. CDR3 in DNA: TGTGCCATCAGTGCCCATGATGGGGGATGGGGTGAAAAACTGTTTTTT. The V and J genes are TRBV10-3 and TRBJ1-4, with D possibly being TRBD1 (5 bases). The CDR3 loop spans 16 amino acids. V was shortened by 4 bases and J by 7 bases, with 19 bases between the two germline ends. From germline, CDR1 is ENHRY and CDR2 SYGVKD.

This clonotype was detected ten times or more. This chain joins TRBV6-1 and TRBJ2-1; tentatively, D is TRBD2 (5 bases). V lost 5 bases, J lost 4 bases, and 15 bases lay in between. Germline V gene data show CDR1 as MNHNS and CDR2 as SASEGT. This CDR3 has 15 residues. The CDR3 DNA is TGTGCCAGCAGTCAAGACATCGGCGGGTACAATGAGCAGTTCTTC. Translating it yields CASSQDIGGYNEQFF.

The chain uses TRBV12-3 or TRBV12-4 and TRBJ1-2; 7 positions match TRBD1. The CDR3 runs to 14 residues. V was clipped by 5 bases and J by 3 bases; unmatched bases: 6. The CDR3 region is CASSPGTEDYGYTF. The DNA of the CDR3 is TGTGCCAGCAGTCCCGGGACAGAAGACTATGGCTACACCTTC.

Many counts were recorded for this clonotype. J is TRBJ1-1 and V is TRBV5-1, with TRBD1 matching 8 bases. This CDR3 has 18 residues. Per germline, CDR1 SGHRS and CDR2 YFSETQ. The V and J ends lost 6 bases and 1 base, in that order; junction bases with no gene match: 17. This CDR3 is CASTDRLQGASKNTEAFF. CDR3 coding DNA: TGCGCCAGCACCGACCGGTTGCAGGGGGCGAGCAAGAACACTGAAGCTTTCTTT.

This clonotype was seen a few times. The CDR3 DNA sequence: TGTGCCAGCAGCGAGCCTAACCAAGAGACCCAGTACTTC. Protein sequence: CASSEPNQETQYF. The gene calls are TRBV12-3 or TRBV12-4 and TRBJ2-5; no firm D call. This CDR3 has 13 amino acids. V lost 6 bases to trimming and J lost 0 bases, with 8 bases between them.

This clonotype was found many times. V is TRBV7-2 and J is TRBJ2-7, with D perhaps TRBD2 (5 bases). Germline V CDR1 and CDR2: SGHTA, FQGNSA. V was cut by 0 bases and J by 7 bases, with 16 bases left in between. This CDR3 has 15 amino acids. In DNA form, the CDR3 reads TGTGCCAGCAGCTTAGCCGGGGTAGGGTTTTGGGAGCAGTACTTC. Its protein product is CASSLAGVGFWEQYF. The entire variable domain, with the rest obtained from reference TRBV7-2 and TRBJ2-7, is as follows: GAGVSQSPSNKVTEKGKDVELRCDPISGHTALYWYRQSLGQGLEFLIYFQGNSAPDKSGLPSDRFSAERTGGSVSTLTIQRTQQEDSAVYLCASSLAGVGFWEQYFGPGTRLTVT.

This clonotype was seen just once. V and J are TRBV30 and TRBJ1-5; D is unclear. Germline values: CDR1 GTSNPN, CDR2 SVGIG (reference sequence). The V and J ends lost 3 bases and 1 base respectively, with 10 bases between them. The CDR3 has 14 amino acids. CDR3 residues: CAWRSQVSNQPQHF. The CDR3 region has the DNA TGTGCCTGGAGAAGCCAGGTCAGCAATCAGCCCCAGCATTTT.

In this sample, this clonotype turned up many times. V gene TRBV7-9 combines with J gene TRBJ2-3; tentatively, D is TRBD2 (5 bases). The CDR3 loop spans 14 amino acids. The germline V gene encodes CDR1 SEHNR and CDR2 FQNEAQ (reference sequence). V shed 4 bases and J shed 9 bases, with 17 bases lying between them. CDR3 loop: CASSSPRLLVTQYF. The CDR3, as DNA: TGTGCCAGCAGCTCGCCGAGACTATTAGTCACGCAGTATTTT.

This clonotype was detected only a few times. This chain's CDR3 is CASVETPGYGYTF. The CDR3 DNA follows: TGTGCCAGCGTGGAAACGCCTGGGTATGGCTACACCTTC. This chain joins TRBV28 and TRBJ1-2; D unclear. The CDR3 has 13 residues. Germline CDR1 reads MDHEN; CDR2 reads SYDVKM. Trimming left V 8 bases short and J 5 bases short, with 15 bases between.

This clonotype came up many times. The chain couples TRBV18 to TRBJ1-5, with D perhaps TRBD1 (6 bases). CDR3 length: 16 amino acids. Looked up from germline, CDR1 is KGHSH and CDR2 is LQKENI. Between the trimmed V and J ends, which lost 3 bases and 0 bases, there was a span of 12 bases. CDR3 bases: TGTGCCAGCTCACCGAGACAGGAATATAGCAATCAGCCCCAGCATTTT. This sequence encodes CASSPRQEYSNQPQHF.

The rearrangement joins TRBV20-1 to TRBJ2-2; TRBD2 aligns across 8 bases. CDR1 DFQATT and CDR2 SNEGSKA come from the germline V gene (reference sequence). CDR3 length: 15 amino acids. J gave up 2 bases and V 0 bases, and 2 bases lay outside the gene matches. The CDR3 DNA is TGCAGTGCTAGAGAGCGGGGGGCTAACACCGGGGAGCTGTTTTTT. Its protein is CSARERGANTGELFF.

The table lists this clonotype with a few counts. This sequence joins TRBV20-1 and TRBJ2-1; possibly TRBD1 for D (6 bases). With 0 bases removed from V and 8 bases from J, the gap between germline ends came to 8 bases. CDR1 is DFQATT and CDR2 is SNEGSKA in the germline V gene (reference sequence). The CDR3 covers 12 residues. Here the CDR3 reads CSARDRGDEQFF. CDR3 in DNA: TGCAGTGCTAGAGACAGGGGTGATGAGCAGTTCTTC.

This clonotype showed up many times. The CDR3 sequence is CASSLLEVGEQYF. The DNA for the CDR3 is TGTGCCAGCAGCTTACTGGAGGTTGGCGAGCAGTACTTC. The V and J genes are TRBV11-1 and TRBJ2-7; tentatively, D is TRBD2 (5 bases). Germline V gene sequence: CDR1 SGHAT, CDR2 FQDESV (reference sequence). V shed 2 bases and J shed 6 bases, with 11 bases lying between them. This CDR3 is 13 amino acids long. Combining the CDR3 with reference TRBV11-1 and TRBJ2-7 gives the whole variable domain EAEVAQSPRYKITEKSQAVAFWCDPISGHATLYWYRQILGQGPELLVQFQDESVVDDSQLPKDRFSAERLKGVDSTLKIQPAELGDSAMYLCASSLLEVGEQYFGPGTRLTVT.

This clonotype was recorded a few times. The chain has TRBV15 and TRBJ1-2, with 12 bases lining up with TRBD1. The V and J ends lost 3 bases and 7 bases, in that order; junction bases with no gene match: 3. The CDR3 is 14 amino acids. Looked up from germline, CDR1 is LNHNV and CDR2 is YYDKDF (reference sequence). This CDR3 is CATSRGQGAVGYTF. The CDR3 DNA reads TGTGCCACCAGCAGGGGACAGGGGGCTGTTGGCTACACCTTC.

This clonotype was counted at least ten times. J is TRBJ1-1 and V is TRBV3-1; D unclear. CDR1 is LGHDT and CDR2 is YNNKEL in the germline V gene (reference sequence). The CDR3 covers 16 residues. Trimming left V 1 base short and J 3 bases short, with 15 bases between. The CDR3 protein is CASSQVSRMMDTEAFF. CDR3 coding DNA: TGTGCCAGCAGCCAAGTTAGTCGGATGATGGACACTGAAGCTTTCTTT.

This clonotype turned up a few times. The rearrangement joins TRBV25-1 to TRBJ2-1, with 9 positions matching TRBD2. CDR1 is MGHDK and CDR2 is SYGVNS in the germline V gene. The CDR3 totals 14 residues. V lost 2 bases to trimming and J lost 9 bases; unmatched junction nucleotides: 5. The CDR3 DNA reads TGTGCCAGCAGTGAAACGGGACTAGCTACTGAGCAGTTCTTC. It yields the protein CASSETGLATEQFF.

This clonotype was seen repeatedly, ten times or more. The chain employs TRBV12-3 or TRBV12-4 and TRBJ2-5; 10 nucleotides align to TRBD2. This CDR3 spans 19 amino acids. Losses at the gene ends were 1 base for V and 2 bases for J; bases not matched to a gene: 13. The CDR3 region has the DNA TGTGCCAGCAGTTTAGGGGAGGACGGGCTAGCGGGGGTACAAGAGACCCAGTACTTC. This gives the protein CASSLGEDGLAGVQETQYF.

This clonotype occurred many times. V usage is TRBV18 and J usage is TRBJ2-7, with D tentatively TRBD2 (5 bases). Germline assignment: CDR1 KGHSH and CDR2 LQKENI. V was cut by 3 bases and J by 4 bases, with 13 bases left in between. This CDR3 comprises 14 residues. CDR3 nucleotide sequence: TGTGCCAGCTCACCGATAGCGACGGCTTACGAGCAGTACTTC. Amino acid sequence: CASSPIATAYEQYF.

The chain couples TRBV27 to TRBJ2-3, with TRBD1 matching over 7 bases. V lost 5 bases to trimming and J lost 4 bases; unmatched junction nucleotides: 12. The germline CDR1 and CDR2 sequences are MNHEY and SMNVEV (reference sequence). This CDR3 has 16 residues. The DNA for the CDR3 is TGTGCCAGCAGTCCACAGGGGTTTGGAAGCGCAGATACGCAGTATTTT. It encodes CASSPQGFGSADTQYF.